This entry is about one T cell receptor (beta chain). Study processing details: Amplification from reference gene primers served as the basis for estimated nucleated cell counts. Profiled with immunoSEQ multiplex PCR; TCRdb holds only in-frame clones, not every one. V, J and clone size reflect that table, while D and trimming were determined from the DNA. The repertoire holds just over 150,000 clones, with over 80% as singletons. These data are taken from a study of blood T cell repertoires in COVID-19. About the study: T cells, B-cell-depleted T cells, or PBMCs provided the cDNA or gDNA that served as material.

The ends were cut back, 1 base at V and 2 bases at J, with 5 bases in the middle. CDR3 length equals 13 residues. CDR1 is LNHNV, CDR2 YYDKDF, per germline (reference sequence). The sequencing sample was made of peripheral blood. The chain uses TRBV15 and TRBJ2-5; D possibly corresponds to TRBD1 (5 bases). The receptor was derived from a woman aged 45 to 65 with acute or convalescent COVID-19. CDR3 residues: CATSRAGQETQYF. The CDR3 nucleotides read TGTGCCACCAGCAGAGCAGGGCAAGAGACCCAGTACTTC.